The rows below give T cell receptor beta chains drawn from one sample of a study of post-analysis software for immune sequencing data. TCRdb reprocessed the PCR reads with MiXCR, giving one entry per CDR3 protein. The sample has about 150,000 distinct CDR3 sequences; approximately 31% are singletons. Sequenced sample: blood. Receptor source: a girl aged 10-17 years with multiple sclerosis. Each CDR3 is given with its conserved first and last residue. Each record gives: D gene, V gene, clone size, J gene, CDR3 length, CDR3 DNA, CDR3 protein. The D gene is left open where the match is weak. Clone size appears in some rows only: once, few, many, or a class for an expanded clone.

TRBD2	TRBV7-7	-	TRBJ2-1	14	TGTGCTAGCAGCAAGTTAGCGGGAGGTACGGAGCAGTTCTTC	CASSKLAGGTEQFF
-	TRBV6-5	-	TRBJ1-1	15	TGTGCCAGCAGCATCGACGGGGCGTGGGCCACTGAAGCTTTCTTT	CASSIDGAWATEAFF
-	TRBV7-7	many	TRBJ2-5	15	TGTGCTAGCAGCTTAGTGGGGGGTGCGGGAGAGACCCAGTACTTC	CASSLVGGAGETQYF
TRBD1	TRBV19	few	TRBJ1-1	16	TGTGCCAGTATAGAAGGGGGGACAGCGTTATACACTGAAGCTTTCTTT	CASIEGGTALYTEAFF
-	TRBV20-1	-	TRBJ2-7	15	TGCAGTGCTAGAGATCTAAGTCGGTTCTCCTACGAGCAGTACTTC	CSARDLSRFSYEQYF
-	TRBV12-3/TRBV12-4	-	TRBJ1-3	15	TGTGCCAGCCTTTCTAGGGTTACTGCTGGAAACACCATATATTTT	CASLSRVTAGNTIYF
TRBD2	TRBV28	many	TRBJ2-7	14	TGTGCCAGCAGTTTTTCGACTAGCGACTACGAGCAGTACTTC	CASSFSTSDYEQYF
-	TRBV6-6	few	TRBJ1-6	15	TGTGCCAGCAGTTACGAGGGTAGTAGGGGTTCACCCCTCCACTTT	CASSYEGSRGSPLHF
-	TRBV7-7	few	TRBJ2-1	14	TGTGCTAGCAGCTTAATGGGTGTCGACAATGAGCAGTTCTTC	CASSLMGVDNEQFF
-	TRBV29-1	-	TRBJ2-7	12	TGCAGCGTTGGTGACATGACCTACGAGCAGTACTTC	CSVGDMTYEQYF
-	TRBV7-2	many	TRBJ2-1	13	TGTGCCAGCAGCCCAGCCCTTGACAATGAGCAGTTCTTC	CASSPALDNEQFF
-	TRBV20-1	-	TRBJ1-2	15	TGCAGTGCTAGAGGACGGTATGGGGAAGAGAACGGCTACACCTTC	CSARGRYGEENGYTF
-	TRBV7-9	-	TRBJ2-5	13	TGTGCCTGCAGCTTAGGGATTAGGGAGACCCAGTACTTC	CACSLGIRETQYF
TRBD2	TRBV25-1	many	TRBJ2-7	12	TGTGCCAATACTAGCGGCATAAACGAGCAGTACTTC	CANTSGINEQYF
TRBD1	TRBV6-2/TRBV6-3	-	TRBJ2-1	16	TGTGCCAGCGGTTACCCGGGACAGGGTTCTTTAAATGAGCAGTTCTTC	CASGYPGQGSLNEQFF
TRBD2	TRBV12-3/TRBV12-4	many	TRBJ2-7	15	TGTGCCAGCAGTCCTGTACTAGCGGGACTCTACGAGCAGTACTTC	CASSPVLAGLYEQYF
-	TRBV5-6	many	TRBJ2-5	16	TGTGCCAGCAGCTTGTATCCCTTTGCAGGGATGGAGACCCAGTACTTC	CASSLYPFAGMETQYF
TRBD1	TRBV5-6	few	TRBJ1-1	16	TGTGCCAGCGGGGGGTGGGTGGACAGGGAGAACACTGAAGCTTTCTTT	CASGGWVDRENTEAFF
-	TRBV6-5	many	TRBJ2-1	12	TGTGCCAGCTCTCGGGGGAACAATGAGCAGTTCTTC	CASSRGNNEQFF
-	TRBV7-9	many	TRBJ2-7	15	TGTGCCAGCAGCTTACTGGACAGACTAGCCTACGAGCAGTACTTC	CASSLLDRLAYEQYF
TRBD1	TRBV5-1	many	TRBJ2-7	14	TGCGCCAGCAGCTTGGGACAGGGGGCCGACGAGCAGTACTTC	CASSLGQGADEQYF
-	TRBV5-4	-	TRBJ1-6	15	TGTGCCAGCAGCTTTGGGCAGGGGCAGAGGTCACCCCTCCACTTT	CASSFGQGQRSPLHF
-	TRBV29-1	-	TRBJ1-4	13	TGCAGCGTTAATGGACGCCCGAATGAAAAACTGTTTTTT	CSVNGRPNEKLFF
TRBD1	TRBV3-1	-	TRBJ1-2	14	TGTGCCAGCAGCCAGAGGGACAGGAGCCAGGGCTACACCTTC	CASSQRDRSQGYTF
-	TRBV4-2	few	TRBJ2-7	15	TGTGCCAGCAGCCAAGATGCCGCGAGCTCCTACGAGCAGTACTTC	CASSQDAASSYEQYF
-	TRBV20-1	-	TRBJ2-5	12	TGCAGTGCTTATGGGGGAAAAGAGACCCAGTACTTC	CSAYGGKETQYF
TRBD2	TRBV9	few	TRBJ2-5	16	TGTGCCAGCAGCGTAGATAGCGGGAGTCTCCCAGAGACCCAGTACTTC	CASSVDSGSLPETQYF
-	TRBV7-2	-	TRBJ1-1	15	TGTGCCAGCAGCTTAAGCGGGTGGGGGAACACTGAAGCTTTCTTT	CASSLSGWGNTEAFF
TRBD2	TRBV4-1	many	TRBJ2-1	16	TGCGCCAGCAGCCAAGCACTAGCGGCTCTCTACAATGAGCAGTTCTTC	CASSQALAALYNEQFF
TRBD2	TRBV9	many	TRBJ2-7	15	TGTGCCAGCAGCCCCCAGGGCGGGAGCTCCTACGAGCAGTACTTC	CASSPQGGSSYEQYF
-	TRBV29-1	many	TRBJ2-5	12	TGCAGCGTTGACAGGGCGCGGGAGACCCAGTACTTC	CSVDRARETQYF
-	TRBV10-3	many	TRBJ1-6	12	TGTGCCATCAGTGGGGACGGGTCACCCCTCCACTTT	CAISGDGSPLHF
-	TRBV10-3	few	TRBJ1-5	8	TGTGGGGATCAGCCCCAGCATTTT	CGDQPQHF
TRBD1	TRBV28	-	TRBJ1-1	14	TGTGCCAGCAGTGAGACAGGGCAGTACACTGAAGCTTTCTTT	CASSETGQYTEAFF
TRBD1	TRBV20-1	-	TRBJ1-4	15	TGCAGTGCTGAAACCGGACAGGACCCTGCGAGTGGACGGTTTTTT	CSAETGQDPASGRFF
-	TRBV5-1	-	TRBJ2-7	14	TGCGCCAGCAGCATCGGACCGGACTCGCGCGAGCAGTACTTC	CASSIGPDSREQYF
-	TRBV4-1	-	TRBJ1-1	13	TGCGCCAGCAGCCAGGGGGGATACATTGAAGCTTTCTTT	CASSQGGYIEAFF
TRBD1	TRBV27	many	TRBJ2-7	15	TGTGCCAGCAGTTTCAGGGACAGGCCGACCTACGAGCAGTACTTC	CASSFRDRPTYEQYF
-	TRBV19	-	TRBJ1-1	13	TGTGCCAGTAGTATAGAAAGGTCGGTAGAAGCTTTCTTT	CASSIERSVEAFF
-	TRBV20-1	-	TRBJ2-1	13	TGCAGTGCTAGAGGCAAGAGGGGCAATGAGCAGTTCTTC	CSARGKRGNEQFF
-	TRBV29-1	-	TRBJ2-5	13	TGCAGCGCTGATGGTATTGGCCAAGAGACCCAGTACTTC	CSADGIGQETQYF
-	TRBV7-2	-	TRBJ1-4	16	TGTGCCGGCAGCTTAGAAGGTCGAGGGACTAATGAAAAACTGTTTTTT	CAGSLEGRGTNEKLFF
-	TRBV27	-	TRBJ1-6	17	TGTGCCAGCAGTCAAGCGGGGAGCCCGACCATCTCTTCACCCCTCCACTTT	CASSQAGSPTISSPLHF
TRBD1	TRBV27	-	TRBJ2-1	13	TGTGCCGGCAGGACAGGGGCCTCCAATGAGCAGTTCTTC	CAGRTGASNEQFF
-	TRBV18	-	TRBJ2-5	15	TGTGCCAGCTCACCCCCGGGGCCTCCTCAAGAGACCCAGTACTTC	CASSPPGPPQETQYF
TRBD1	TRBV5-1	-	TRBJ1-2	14	TGCGCCAGCAGCCCGCGACAGGGAACCTATGGCTACACCTTC	CASSPRQGTYGYTF
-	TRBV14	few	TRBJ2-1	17	TGTGCCAGCAGCCCCCTTCGAGCGGGCAGCTCCTACAATGAGCAGTTCTTC	CASSPLRAGSSYNEQFF
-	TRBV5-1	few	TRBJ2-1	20	TGCGCCAGCAGCTCGAAGGCCCCGGGACAGGGCTCATTAGCGGGAAATGAGCAGTTCTTC	CASSSKAPGQGSLAGNEQFF
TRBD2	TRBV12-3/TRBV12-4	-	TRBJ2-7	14	TGTGCCAGCAGTCTTGTAGCGGGAACCGACGAGCAGTACTTC	CASSLVAGTDEQYF
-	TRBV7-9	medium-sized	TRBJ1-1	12	TGTGCCAGCGGTTGGCAGGCGGATAGAGCTTTCTTT	CASGWQADRAFF